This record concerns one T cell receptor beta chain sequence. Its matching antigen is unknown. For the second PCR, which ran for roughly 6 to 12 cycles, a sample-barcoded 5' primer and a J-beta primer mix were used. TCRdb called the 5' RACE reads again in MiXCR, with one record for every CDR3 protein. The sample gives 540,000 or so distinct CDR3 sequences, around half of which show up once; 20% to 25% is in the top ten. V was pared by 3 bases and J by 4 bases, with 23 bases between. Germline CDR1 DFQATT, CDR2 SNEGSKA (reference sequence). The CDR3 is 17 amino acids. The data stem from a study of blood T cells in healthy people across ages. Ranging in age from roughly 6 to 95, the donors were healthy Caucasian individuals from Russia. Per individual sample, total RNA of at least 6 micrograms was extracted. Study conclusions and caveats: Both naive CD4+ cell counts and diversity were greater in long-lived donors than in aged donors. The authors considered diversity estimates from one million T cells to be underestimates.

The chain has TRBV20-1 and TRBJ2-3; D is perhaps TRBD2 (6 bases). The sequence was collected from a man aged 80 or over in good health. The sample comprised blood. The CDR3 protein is CSARGYQAGMTSDTQYF. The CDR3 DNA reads TGCAGTGCTAGGGGATATCAGGCGGGGATGACGTCAGATACGCAGTATTTT.